This T cell receptor (beta chain) originates from a study of beta chain features in type 1 diabetes. Study-wide context: The study examined around 98,000,000 sorted cells across all samples.

Points on this clone: Antigen: not known.

Study-level findings and limits: Sequencing used cDNA, and cells with high TCR expression could therefore be over-represented. Healthy donors had naive, central memory and Treg TCRB repertoires that appeared less similar than those seen among patients.

V was pared by 4 bases and J by 5 bases, with 11 bases between. The CDR3 totals 14 residues. Germline CDR1 is SGHDN and CDR2 is FVKESK. As every portion of the isolated RNA was reverse transcribed, the sequencing read expressed TCRB transcripts. Average reads for naive, central memory and regulatory T cell samples were about 4 million. The method was immunoSEQ multiplex PCR; TCRdb's version includes in-frame clones alone and lacks a portion of them. The sample shows about 900,000 clones, 17% of them seen only once. The gene calls are TRBV14 and TRBJ1-4, with D uncertain. The receptor was isolated from a young woman in good health. The specimen sequenced was naive CD4+ T cells from blood. Here the CDR3 DNA reads TGTGCCAGCAGCCCCCGTGGTACAAATGAAAAACTGTTTTTT. This sequence encodes CASSPRGTNEKLFF.